The rows below give T cell receptor beta chains drawn from one sample of a study of cytomegalovirus exposure and HLA in healthy donors. Some clones are missing from TCRdb's copy, which holds only in-frame ones; the method was immunoSEQ multiplex PCR. The profile shows approximately 150,000 clones, about 79% of them singletons. Sequenced input: PBMCs. These receptors were obtained from a male donor in good health and CMV-seronegative. Each CDR3 is given with its conserved first and last residue. A D gene is named only where the DNA matches it firmly. Clone size is given for some rows only: seen once, a few or many times, or a class if the clone is expanded.

d_call	v_call	clone_size	j_call	cdr3_aa	cdr3_nt
TRBD2	TRBV19	-	TRBJ2-7	CASSIGLADYEQYF	TGTGCCAGTAGTATAGGACTAGCGGACTACGAGCAGTACTTC
TRBD1	TRBV5-4	-	TRBJ1-1	CASSFQGVRTEAFF	TGTGCCAGCAGCTTCCAGGGGGTGAGGACTGAAGCTTTCTTT
-	TRBV6-6	-	TRBJ1-2	CASSYRTVFYGYTF	TGTGCCAGCAGTTACCGGACAGTTTTTTATGGCTACACCTTC
-	TRBV21-1	-	TRBJ2-1	CASSKGQGIYNEQFF	TGTGCCAGCAGCAAAGGACAGGGGATCTACAATGAGCAGTTCTTC
TRBD2	TRBV19	-	TRBJ2-3	CASSAGLAGYTQYF	TGTGCCAGTAGTGCGGGACTAGCGGGGTATACGCAGTATTTT
-	TRBV4-2	-	TRBJ2-7	CASSPDSPPYEQYF	TGTGCCAGCAGCCCAGACAGTCCCCCCTACGAGCAGTACTTC
-	TRBV4-3	-	TRBJ2-1	CASSLGFPADEQFF	TGCGCCAGCAGCCTAGGATTTCCCGCGGATGAGCAGTTCTTC
TRBD1	TRBV28	-	TRBJ1-5	CASSHRQGRWPQHF	TGTGCCAGCAGTCACAGACAGGGGAGGTGGCCCCAGCATTTT
TRBD2	TRBV2	-	TRBJ2-1	CASSREGGWEQFF	TGTGCCAGCAGCCGGGAGGGTGGGTGGGAGCAGTTCTTC
TRBD2	TRBV5-8	once	TRBJ2-1	CASSLVASGYYNEQFF	TGTGCCAGCAGCTTGGTTGCTAGCGGGTACTACAATGAGCAGTTCTTC
-	TRBV4-3	-	TRBJ2-7	CASSQDPIVSGSSYEQYF	TGCGCCAGCAGCCAAGACCCAATAGTTAGCGGTTCCTCCTACGAGCAGTACTTC
-	TRBV6-5	-	TRBJ2-5	CASSYTGRVRETQYF	TGTGCCAGCAGTTACACAGGGAGGGTGCGGGAGACCCAGTACTTC
TRBD2	TRBV7-9	-	TRBJ2-7	CASSFPGTSGSYEQYF	TGTGCCAGCAGTTTTCCCGGGACTAGCGGGAGCTACGAGCAGTACTTC
TRBD1	TRBV13	-	TRBJ2-3	CASSPDRGYDTQYF	TGTGCCAGCAGCCCAGACAGGGGGTACGATACGCAGTATTTT
-	TRBV13	-	TRBJ2-5	CASSPSEGRQETQYF	TGTGCCAGCAGCCCCTCCGAGGGAAGGCAGGAGACCCAGTACTTC
-	TRBV4-3	few	TRBJ2-3	CASSQVSGIDTQYF	TGCGCCAGCAGCCAAGTCAGCGGAATAGATACGCAGTATTTT
-	TRBV5-6	once	TRBJ2-7	CASSREIEQYF	TGTGCCAGCAGCCGGGAGATCGAGCAGTACTTC
TRBD2	TRBV7-2	-	TRBJ2-3	CASSLGEGRTDTQYF	TGTGCCAGCAGCTTAGGGGAGGGACGGACAGATACGCAGTATTTT
-	TRBV30	-	TRBJ1-3	CAWSTGNTIYF	TGTGCCTGGAGCACTGGAAACACCATATATTTT
-	TRBV30	-	TRBJ1-5	CAFDWGGQPQHF	TGTGCCTTTGACTGGGGAGGTCAGCCCCAGCATTTT
-	TRBV30	medium-sized	TRBJ2-7	CASGVINHEQYF	TGTGCCTCAGGGGTCATAAACCACGAGCAGTACTTC
TRBD1	TRBV27	-	TRBJ2-7	CASSLSGTASYEQYF	TGTGCCAGCAGTTTAAGTGGGACAGCCTCCTACGAGCAGTACTTC
TRBD2	TRBV10-3	-	TRBJ2-1	CAIKSTVEGAGNNEQFF	TGTGCCATCAAATCCACCGTCGAGGGAGCGGGGAACAATGAGCAGTTCTTC
-	TRBV7-9	-	TRBJ2-3	CASSLSRGGTDTQYF	TGTGCCAGCAGCTTAAGTCGGGGTGGCACAGATACGCAGTATTTT
-	TRBV19	-	TRBJ2-7	CATKFSVAGAGEQYF	TGTGCCACCAAATTTTCCGTAGCTGGAGCTGGCGAGCAGTACTTC
-	TRBV19	-	TRBJ2-3	CASRYGPGGTDTQYF	TGTGCCAGTAGATATGGGCCAGGGGGGACAGATACGCAGTATTTT
-	TRBV11-2	-	TRBJ2-7	CASTEGDGSYEQYF	TGTGCCAGCACCGAGGGGGACGGTTCCTACGAGCAGTACTTC
TRBD1	TRBV19	few	TRBJ1-1	CASSPRDRGWGTEAFF	TGTGCCAGTAGTCCCCGGGACAGGGGATGGGGCACTGAAGCTTTCTTT
TRBD2	TRBV19	-	TRBJ2-1	CASSNGRLADYNEQFF	TGTGCCAGTAGTAATGGGAGACTAGCGGACTACAATGAGCAGTTCTTC